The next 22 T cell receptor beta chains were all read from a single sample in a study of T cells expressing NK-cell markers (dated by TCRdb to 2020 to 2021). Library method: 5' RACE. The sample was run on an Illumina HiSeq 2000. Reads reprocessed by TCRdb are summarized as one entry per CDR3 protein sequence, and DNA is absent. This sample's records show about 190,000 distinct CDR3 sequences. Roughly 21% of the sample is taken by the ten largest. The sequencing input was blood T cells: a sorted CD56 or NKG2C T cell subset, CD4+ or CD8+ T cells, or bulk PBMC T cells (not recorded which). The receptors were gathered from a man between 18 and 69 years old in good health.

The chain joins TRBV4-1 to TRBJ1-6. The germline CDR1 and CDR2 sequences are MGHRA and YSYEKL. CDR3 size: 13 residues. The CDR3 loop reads CASSQSNGSPLHF.

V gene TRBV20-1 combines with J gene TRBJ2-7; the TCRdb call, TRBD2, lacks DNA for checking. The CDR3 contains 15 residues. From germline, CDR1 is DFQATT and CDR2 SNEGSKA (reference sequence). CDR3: CSARDLGTNNYEQYF.

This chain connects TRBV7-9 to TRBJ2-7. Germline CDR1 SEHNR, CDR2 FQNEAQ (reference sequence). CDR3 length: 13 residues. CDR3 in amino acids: CASSQQASYEQYF.

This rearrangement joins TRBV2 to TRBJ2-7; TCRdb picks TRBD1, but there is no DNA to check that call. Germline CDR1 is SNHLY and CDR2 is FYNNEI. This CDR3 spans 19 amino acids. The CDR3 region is CASSWDPLLGTGDDYEQYF.

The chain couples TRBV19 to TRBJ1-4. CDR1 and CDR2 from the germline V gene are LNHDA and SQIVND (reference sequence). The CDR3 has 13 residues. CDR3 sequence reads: CASSSWSGEKLFF.

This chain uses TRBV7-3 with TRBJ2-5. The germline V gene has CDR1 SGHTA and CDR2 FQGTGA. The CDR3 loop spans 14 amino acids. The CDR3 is CASSPDPTAETQYF.

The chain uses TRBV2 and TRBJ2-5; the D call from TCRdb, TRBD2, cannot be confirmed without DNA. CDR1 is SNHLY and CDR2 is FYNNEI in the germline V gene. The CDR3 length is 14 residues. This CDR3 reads CASLVSGALETQYF.

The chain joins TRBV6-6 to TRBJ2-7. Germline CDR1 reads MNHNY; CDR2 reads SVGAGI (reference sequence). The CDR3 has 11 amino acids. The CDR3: CASSTSREQYF.

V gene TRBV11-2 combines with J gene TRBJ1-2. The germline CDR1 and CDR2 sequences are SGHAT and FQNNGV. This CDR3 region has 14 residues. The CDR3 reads CASSPGGVGYGYTF.

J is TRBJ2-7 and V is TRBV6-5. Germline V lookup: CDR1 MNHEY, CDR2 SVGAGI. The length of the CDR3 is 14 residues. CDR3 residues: CASSYSSNSYEQYF.

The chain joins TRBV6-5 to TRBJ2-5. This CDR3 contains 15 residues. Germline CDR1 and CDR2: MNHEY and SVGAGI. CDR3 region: CASSYGGQVVETQYF.

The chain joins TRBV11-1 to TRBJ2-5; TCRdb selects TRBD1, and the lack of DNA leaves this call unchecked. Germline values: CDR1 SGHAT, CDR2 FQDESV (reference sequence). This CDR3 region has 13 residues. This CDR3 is CASSFSSTGAQYF. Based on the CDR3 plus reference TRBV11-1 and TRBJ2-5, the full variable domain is EAEVAQSPRYKITEKSQAVAFWCDPISGHATLYWYRQILGQGPELLVQFQDESVVDDSQLPKDRFSAERLKGVDSTLKIQPAELGDSAMYLCASSFSSTGAQYFGPGTRLLVL.

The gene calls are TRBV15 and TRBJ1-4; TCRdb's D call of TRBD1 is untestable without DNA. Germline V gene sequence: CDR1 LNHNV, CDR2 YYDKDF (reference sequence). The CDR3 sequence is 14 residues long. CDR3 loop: CATSPTGEGEKLFF.

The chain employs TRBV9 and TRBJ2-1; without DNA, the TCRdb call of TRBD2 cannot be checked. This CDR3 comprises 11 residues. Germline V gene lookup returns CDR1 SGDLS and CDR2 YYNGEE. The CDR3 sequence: CASSEGLQQFF.

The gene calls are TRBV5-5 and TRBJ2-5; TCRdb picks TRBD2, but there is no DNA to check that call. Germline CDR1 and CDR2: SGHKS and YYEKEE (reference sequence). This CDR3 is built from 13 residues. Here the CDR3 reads CASSRDLYETQYF.

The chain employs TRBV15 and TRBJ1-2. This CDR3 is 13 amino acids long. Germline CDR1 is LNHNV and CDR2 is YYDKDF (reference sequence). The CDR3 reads CATSREVYYGYTF.

CDR3 residues: CASSNGWSYEQYF. The V call is TRBV28, the J call TRBJ2-7. The CDR3 consists of 13 residues. Germline V gene lookup returns CDR1 MDHEN and CDR2 SYDVKM. The variable domain in full, with the rest retrieved from reference TRBV28 and TRBJ2-7, is DVKVTQSSRYLVKRTGEKVFLECVQDMDHENMFWYRQDPGLGLRLIYFSYDVKMKEKGDIPEGYSVSREKKERFSLILESASTNQTSMYLCASSNGWSYEQYFGPGTRLTVT.

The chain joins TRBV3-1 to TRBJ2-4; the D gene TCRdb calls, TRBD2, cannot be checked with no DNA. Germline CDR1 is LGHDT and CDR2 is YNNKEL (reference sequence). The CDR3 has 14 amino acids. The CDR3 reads CASSHTTRENIQYF. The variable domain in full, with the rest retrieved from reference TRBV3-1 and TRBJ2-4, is DTAVSQTPKYLVTQMGNDKSIKCEQNLGHDTMYWYKQDSKKFLKIMFSYNNKELIINETVPNRFSPKSPDKAHLNLHINSLELGDSAVYFCASSHTTRENIQYFGAGTRLSVL.

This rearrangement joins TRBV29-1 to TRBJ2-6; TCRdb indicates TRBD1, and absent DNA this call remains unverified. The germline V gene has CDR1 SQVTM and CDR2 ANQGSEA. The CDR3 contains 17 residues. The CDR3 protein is CSVVLNRPISGANVLTF.

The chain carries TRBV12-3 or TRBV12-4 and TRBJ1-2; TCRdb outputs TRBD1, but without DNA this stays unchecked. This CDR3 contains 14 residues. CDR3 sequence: CASSFTGSDYGYTF.

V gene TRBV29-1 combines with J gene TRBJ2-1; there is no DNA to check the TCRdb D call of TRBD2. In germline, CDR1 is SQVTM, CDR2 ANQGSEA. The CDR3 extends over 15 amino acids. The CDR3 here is CSVDRTSGYHNEQFF.

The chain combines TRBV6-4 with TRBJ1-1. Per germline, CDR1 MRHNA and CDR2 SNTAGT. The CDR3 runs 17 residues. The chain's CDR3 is CASSDSGSNFPNTEAFF.